This T cell receptor (beta chain) was found in a study of early T cells in non-severe SARS-CoV-2 infection. CDR3 size: 15 residues. Germline CDR1 reads PRHDT; CDR2 reads FYEKMQ (reference sequence). Trimming took off 5 bases at V and 0 bases at J, with 10 bases between the two ends. This clonotype was observed at least ten times. Unique molecular identifier tags were affixed to discrete cDNA molecules. A single record per CDR3 protein comes from TCRdb applying MiXCR to the 5' RACE reads. Here the sample spans more than 90,000 distinct CDR3 sequences, roughly 11% being singletons. This receptor was identified in an adult who was a healthcare worker with PCR-confirmed SARS-CoV-2 infection or an uninfected control (not recorded which). The genes are TRBV13 and TRBJ2-2; tentative D call: TRBD2 (6 bases). The specimen sequenced was whole blood. CDR3 residues: CASSVPGANTGELFF. For the CDR3, the DNA is TGTGCCAGCAGCGTCCCGGGGGCGAACACCGGGGAGCTGTTTTTT.